This is a list of T cell receptor beta chains from one sample in a study of blood T cells in healthy people across ages. TCRdb processed the 5' RACE reads anew with MiXCR; each CDR3 protein has one entry. The sample records fewer than 700,000 distinct CDR3 sequences, about 45% being singletons. The sample consisted of blood. All receptors derive from a man older than 75 in good health. Both conserved end residues are part of each CDR3. D genes are given only for firm matches. Rows give clone size only sometimes, using once, few, many, or a class for an expanded clone.

CDR3 DNA | CDR3 protein | J gene | D gene | clone size | V gene
TGTGCCAGCAGAGGACAGGGGGAGAGGTATAGCAATCAGCCCCAGCATTTT | CASRGQGERYSNQPQHF | TRBJ1-5 | TRBD1 | many | TRBV6-6
TGTGCCAGCAGCCTTGGGGACAGGGGCCACTATGGCTACACCTTC | CASSLGDRGHYGYTF | TRBJ1-2 | TRBD1 | few | TRBV7-2
TGTGCCAGCAGCCAAGATCCGGGTGGGGGGGCATTAGATACGCAGTATTTT | CASSQDPGGGALDTQYF | TRBJ2-3 | . | . | TRBV4-2
TGTGCCAGCAGTTTAAGAGCGGGATCCGACGAGCAGTACTTC | CASSLRAGSDEQYF | TRBJ2-7 | TRBD2 | . | TRBV12-3/TRBV12-4
TGTGCCAGCAGCTCCCGGACAGGGGATAATTCACCCCTCCACTTT | CASSSRTGDNSPLHF | TRBJ1-6 | TRBD1 | . | TRBV9
TGCGCCAGCAGCCAAGAGACCCGGGACAGGGTAACAGATACGCAGTATTTT | CASSQETRDRVTDTQYF | TRBJ2-3 | TRBD1 | . | TRBV4-3
TGCAGTGCTAGGGTCACTCAAAACAGGGGGCTGGGGGAGCAGTACTTC | CSARVTQNRGLGEQYF | TRBJ2-7 | TRBD1 | once | TRBV20-1
TGTGCCAGCACTTCCGGGACAGACTCCTACGAGCAGTACTTC | CASTSGTDSYEQYF | TRBJ2-7 | TRBD1 | many | TRBV6-6
TGTGCCATCAGTGAGCCCAGGACTAGCGGGAGGCCGTGGGAGCAGTTCTTC | CAISEPRTSGRPWEQFF | TRBJ2-1 | TRBD2 | few | TRBV10-3
TGCAGCGTTGGCCTAGCGGGGGGTGGAGGCGCGCAGTATTTT | CSVGLAGGGGAQYF | TRBJ2-3 | TRBD2 | . | TRBV29-1
TGTGCCAGCACCGTTGACAGGGTAGGATACATTCAGTACTTC | CASTVDRVGYIQYF | TRBJ2-4 | TRBD1 | once | TRBV11-1
TGTGCCAGCACCTTCTCGTCGGGGGACACCGGGGAGCTGTTTTTT | CASTFSSGDTGELFF | TRBJ2-2 | . | few | TRBV28
TGCGCCAGCAGCCAAGATTTGGAATCCTACAATGAGCAGTTCTTC | CASSQDLESYNEQFF | TRBJ2-1 | . | . | TRBV4-3
TGTGCCAGCAGTTTTGCGCGGGGGGGTGCCGAGCAGTACTTC | CASSFARGGAEQYF | TRBJ2-7 | TRBD2 | . | TRBV27
TGTGCCAGCAGCTTCTCCAGCGGGGGGGAGCTGTTTTTT | CASSFSSGGELFF | TRBJ2-2 | . | . | TRBV5-5